Listed below are T cell receptor beta chains from one sample, sequenced in a study of patients and donors after allogeneic stem cell transplantation. TCRdb called the RT-PCR reads again in MiXCR, with one record for every CDR3 protein. The data show under 95,000 distinct CDR3 sequences, with roughly 5.2% seen just once and 2.6% held by the top ten. Sequencing was done on a sample of blood, either unsorted or a sorted T cell fraction (not recorded which). These receptors all come from a human donor who was either an allogeneic HSCT recipient or a stem cell or donor lymphocyte infusion donor (not recorded which). It is not recorded whose cells these are; they may come from a transplant donor. Both conserved end residues are part of each CDR3. The order of the fields is V gene, clone size, J gene, D gene, CDR3 protein, CDR3 DNA. A D gene is named only where the DNA matches it firmly. Only some rows state a clone size, as once, few, many or a class for expanded clones.

TRBV3-1	many	TRBJ1-6	NA	CASSQVDVNSPLHF	TGTGCCAGCAGCCAAGTTGACGTTAATTCACCCCTCCACTTT
TRBV20-1	many	TRBJ2-7	NA	CSALEGEGVYEQYF	TGCAGTGCTCTCGAGGGAGAGGGTGTTTACGAGCAGTACTTC
TRBV28	few	TRBJ2-7	TRBD2	CASRGGRRVEQYF	TGTGCCAGCAGGGGCGGGAGGCGGGTCGAGCAGTACTTC
TRBV28	few	TRBJ2-1	NA	CASSPPAGSSYNEQFF	TGTGCCAGCAGTCCCCCGGCCGGGAGCTCCTACAATGAGCAGTTCTTC
TRBV2	many	TRBJ1-3	TRBD1	CASHTGGELTGNTIYF	TGTGCCAGCCACACAGGGGGCGAATTAACTGGAAACACCATATATTTT
TRBV11-1	many	TRBJ2-7	NA	CASSSGLSYEQYF	TGTGCCAGCAGCTCAGGTTTATCCTACGAGCAGTACTTC
TRBV30	few	TRBJ2-2	TRBD1	CAWRGQGPGELFF	TGTGCCTGGAGGGGACAGGGCCCCGGGGAGCTGTTTTTT
TRBV24-1	many	TRBJ2-7	NA	CATSEGLRNSYEQYF	TGTGCCACCAGTGAAGGACTACGCAACTCCTACGAGCAGTACTTC
TRBV27	few	TRBJ2-3	NA	CSSSLYRTDTQYF	TGTTCTAGCAGTCTTTATCGCACAGATACGCAGTATTTT
TRBV20-1	NA	TRBJ2-7	TRBD1	CSARGPGQGNEQYF	TGCAGTGCTAGAGGCCCGGGACAGGGAAACGAGCAGTACTTC
TRBV12-3/TRBV12-4	many	TRBJ2-1	NA	CASSHRRINNEQFF	TGTGCCAGCAGTCATCGTCGCATTAACAATGAGCAGTTCTTC
TRBV7-8	many	TRBJ1-1	NA	CASYPHGGLRGTEAFF	TGTGCCAGCTATCCTCACGGGGGGTTGAGAGGAACTGAAGCTTTCTTT
TRBV6-1	many	TRBJ1-5	TRBD1	CASSTTGDKPQHF	TGTGCCAGCAGTACGACAGGGGATAAGCCCCAGCATTTT
TRBV9	NA	TRBJ1-1	NA	CASSVGPGNTEAFF	TGTGCCAGCAGCGTAGGTCCGGGGAACACTGAAGCTTTCTTT
TRBV5-6	many	TRBJ2-1	TRBD2	CASSFMPGDGLVDNEQFF	TGTGCCAGCAGCTTTATGCCTGGAGATGGACTAGTCGACAATGAGCAGTTCTTC
TRBV12-3/TRBV12-4	many	TRBJ2-6	NA	CASTPRGSSGANVLTF	TGTGCCAGCACCCCGCGGGGCAGCTCTGGGGCCAACGTCCTGACTTTC
TRBV6-1	few	TRBJ1-6	TRBD1	CASSVGQVRVSPLHF	TGTGCCAGCAGTGTAGGACAGGTTCGGGTTTCACCCCTCCACTTT
TRBV5-8	few	TRBJ1-1	NA	CASSYDSTVAFF	TGTGCCAGCAGCTACGACAGTACCGTCGCTTTCTTT
TRBV2	many	TRBJ1-4	NA	CASARPGDYGEKLFF	TGTGCCAGCGCCCGCCCGGGGGACTATGGTGAAAAACTGTTTTTT
TRBV28	many	TRBJ2-5	NA	CASSPSWAEETQYF	TGTGCCAGCAGCCCCTCCTGGGCAGAAGAGACCCAGTACTTC
TRBV9	medium-sized	TRBJ2-2	NA	CASSVGDFGTGELFF	TGTGCCAGCAGCGTAGGTGATTTCGGCACCGGGGAGCTGTTTTTT
TRBV12-5	NA	TRBJ1-6	TRBD1	CASGLGQGANSPLHF	TGTGCTAGTGGTTTGGGACAGGGGGCCAATTCACCCCTCCACTTT
TRBV20-1	many	TRBJ2-1	NA	CSASLRNLYNEQFF	TGCAGTGCTAGCTTGCGGAACCTCTACAATGAGCAGTTCTTC
TRBV9	NA	TRBJ1-1	TRBD1	CASSPDRAAEAFF	TGTGCCAGCAGCCCGGACAGGGCCGCTGAAGCTTTCTTT
TRBV6-2/TRBV6-3	few	TRBJ2-5	NA	CASRGLQETQYF	TGTGCCAGCAGGGGACTCCAAGAGACCCAGTACTTC
TRBV15	many	TRBJ1-5	NA	CATSLGVDQPQHF	TGTGCCACCAGCTTGGGGGTAGATCAGCCCCAGCATTTT
TRBV6-2/TRBV6-3	NA	TRBJ2-5	NA	CASTSQETQYF	TGTGCCAGCACTTCTCAAGAGACCCAGTACTTC